This TCR beta chain was retrieved from a study of T cells after yellow fever vaccination. Points from the study as a whole: Compared with primary, the secondary response was weaker and peaked at day 5, not 15. Primary-vaccination clones mostly resurfaced post-booster (96% CD4, about 87% CD8).

In the case of this clonotype: The antigen remains undetermined.

The authors made TCR cDNA by 5'RACE template switching, adding a universal primer site and UMIs. TCRdb redid the calling of the 5' RACE reads with MiXCR, one entry per CDR3 protein. The sample holds about 300,000 distinct CDR3 sequences, 8.7% seen once. V trimming: 3 bases; J trimming: 5 bases; junction bases outside the gene matches: 3. The CDR3 runs 13 residues. Germline V gene lookup returns CDR1 MNHEY and CDR2 SMNVEV (reference sequence). The sequences come from CD4+ T cells sorted from PBMCs, collected 5 days after the yellow fever booster vaccination. The gene calls are TRBV27 and TRBJ2-7; 8 nucleotides agree with TRBD1. The TCR comes from a man aged 18 to 29 who received the YFV17D yellow fever vaccine. CDR3: CASSFQQGDEQYF. The CDR3 nucleotides are TGTGCCAGCAGTTTCCAACAGGGGGACGAGCAGTACTTC.